The 24 T cell receptor beta chains below come from one sample, sequenced in a study of blood T cell repertoires in COVID-19. Here immunoSEQ multiplex PCR was the method, and the copy in TCRdb shows in-frame clones only, minus some. The repertoire consists of 170,000 or so clones, with approximately 87% occurring once and the leading ten covering around 13%. Input material: peripheral blood. The receptors were sampled from a woman in her seventies with COVID-19, enrolled during active disease.

This sequence joins TRBV27 and TRBJ2-1; TRBD2 agrees at 14 bases. The CDR3 runs 17 residues. Germline V gives CDR1 MNHEY, CDR2 SMNVEV (reference sequence). Unmatched junction bases numbered 8, after V lost 2 bases and J lost 8 bases. CDR3 sequence reads: CASSLLGLAGGGDEQFF. CDR3 nucleotides: TGTGCCAGCAGTTTACTCGGACTAGCGGGAGGAGGGGATGAGCAGTTCTTC.

The CDR3 DNA reads as TGTGCCAGCAGCCTCAGCCTAGCGGCCAATGAGCAGTTCTTC. Residues: CASSLSLAANEQFF. The chain links TRBV3-1 (or the pseudogene TRBV3-2) to TRBJ2-1; 7 bases line up with TRBD2. The junction had 6 bases not matched to a gene; V was cut back by 4 bases and J by 6 bases. The germline gives CDR1 LGHDT, CDR2 YNNKEL (reference sequence). The CDR3 runs 14 residues.

The chain couples TRBV5-4 to TRBJ2-1, with 10 bases that match TRBD1. The germline V gene encodes CDR1 SGHNT and CDR2 YYREEE (reference sequence). The CDR3 is 15 amino acids. The ends lost 4 bases at V and 7 bases at J; junction bases unmatched: 8. The CDR3 region is CASSGQGGALNEQFF. Written as DNA, the CDR3 is TGTGCCAGCAGCGGACAGGGGGGAGCGTTGAATGAGCAGTTCTTC.

The gene calls are TRBV27 and TRBJ2-3; 10 bases are a match to TRBD1. The length of the CDR3 is 16 residues. V shed 2 bases and J 2 bases; nucleotides not matched to a gene: 4. The germline CDR1 and CDR2 sequences are MNHEY and SMNVEV (reference sequence). CDR3 nucleotides: TGTGCCAGCAGTTTAAGGGACAGGGGTACCACAGATACGCAGTATTTT. Translation: CASSLRDRGTTDTQYF.

The chain links TRBV28 to TRBJ2-1; D gene ambiguous. Germline V gene lookup returns CDR1 MDHEN and CDR2 SYDVKM. The CDR3 totals 14 residues. V lost 7 bases and J lost 6, with 16 bases in between. This CDR3 is CASTHRLEGNEQFF. The CDR3 DNA follows: TGTGCCAGCACCCATAGGCTAGAAGGCAATGAGCAGTTCTTC. The full variable domain, rest sourced from reference TRBV28 and TRBJ2-1, is DVKVTQSSRYLVKRTGEKVFLECVQDMDHENMFWYRQDPGLGLRLIYFSYDVKMKEKGDIPEGYSVSREKKERFSLILESASTNQTSMYLCASTHRLEGNEQFFGPGTRLTVL.

The chain recombines TRBV30 with TRBJ1-3; D possibly corresponds to TRBD1 (5 bases). Germline values: CDR1 GTSNPN, CDR2 SVGIG (reference sequence). The CDR3 is made up of 16 amino acids. The V and J ends lost 0 bases and 4 bases respectively, with 16 bases between them. CDR3 loop: CAWSVRGAWWGNTIYF. For the CDR3, the DNA is TGTGCCTGGAGTGTACGTGGGGCCTGGTGGGGAAACACCATATATTTT.

This clone was counted only a few times. The V and J genes are TRBV5-1 and TRBJ2-1; the match to TRBD1 covers 12 bases. Germline CDR1 reads SGHRS; CDR2 reads YFSETQ. The CDR3 has 16 residues. The V and J ends lost 2 bases and 8 bases, in that order; junction bases with no gene match: 8. The CDR3 protein is CASSFTTGTGGDEQFF. The CDR3 DNA reads TGCGCCAGCAGCTTTACCACCGGGACAGGGGGCGATGAGCAGTTCTTC.

The chain combines TRBV28 with TRBJ2-3, with D perhaps matching TRBD2 (6 bases). The V gene's germline CDR1 is MDHEN and CDR2 SYDVKM. This CDR3 contains 15 residues. Trimming took off 5 bases at V and 1 base at J, with 13 bases between the two ends. CDR3 nucleotide sequence: TGTGCCAGCAGTCAACGGAGGGGCGGCACAGATACGCAGTATTTT. This sequence encodes CASSQRRGGTDTQYF.

This sequence joins TRBV29-1 and TRBJ2-3, with TRBD2 matching 14 bases. The CDR3 has 15 residues. Germline V gene data show CDR1 as SQVTM and CDR2 as ANQGSEA. Trimming took 5 bases from V and 4 from J; bases not matched to a gene: 5. The CDR3 reads CSVPGLAGVSDTQYF. In nucleotides, the CDR3 is TGCAGCGTTCCGGGACTAGCGGGAGTTTCAGATACGCAGTATTTT.

The chain links TRBV28 to TRBJ1-1; 10 positions match TRBD1. CDR1 and CDR2 (germline): MDHEN, SYDVKM. Trimming took 6 bases from V and 7 from J; bases not matched to a gene: 20. The CDR3 runs 18 residues. Written as DNA, the CDR3 is TGTGCCAGCAGGAATAATGCTTGGGACAGGGGCTTTAATGTTGAAGCTTTCTTT. This translates into CASRNNAWDRGFNVEAFF.

The J gene is TRBJ2-1, the V gene TRBV7-3; D unresolved. Trimming shortened V by 4 bases and J by 7 bases, and 11 bases separated the two germline ends. Germline CDR1 SGHTA, CDR2 FQGTGA. The CDR3 totals 13 residues. The CDR3 DNA reads as TGTGCCAGCAGCTCACTGACACAGAATGAGCAGTTCTTC. Translating it yields CASSSLTQNEQFF.

In the case of this clone: A junction end diverges from the germline sequence, so it may reflect a read error. This sequence joins TRBV6-5 and TRBJ1-2; TRBD1 matches at 7 bases. CDR3 size: 12 residues. Per germline, CDR1 MNHEY and CDR2 SVGAGI. CDR3 protein: CASSYRTGRLFF. In DNA form, the CDR3 reads TGTGCCAGCAGTTACAGGACAGGACGGCTCTTCTTC.

The V and J genes are TRBV5-1 and TRBJ2-7, with 8 bases identical to TRBD1. CDR3 length: 14 residues. J lost 2 bases, V lost 2 bases, and 3 bases had no gene match. Germline V gives CDR1 SGHRS, CDR2 YFSETQ. The CDR3 here is CASSLTGQAYEQYF. DNA for the CDR3: TGCGCCAGCAGCTTAACGGGACAGGCCTACGAGCAGTACTTC. The full variable domain, in which reference TRBV5-1 and TRBJ2-7 provide the parts outside the CDR3, is KAGVTQTPRYLIKTRGQQVTLSCSPISGHRSVSWYQQTPGQGLQFLFEYFSETQRNKGNFPGRFSGRQFSNSRSEMNVSTLELGDSALYLCASSLTGQAYEQYFGPGTRLTVT.

This chain links TRBV11-2 with TRBJ2-7, with 8 nucleotides matching TRBD2. Germline assignment: CDR1 SGHAT and CDR2 FQNNGV. This CDR3 is built from 15 residues. The V and J ends lost 4 bases and 6 bases, in that order; junction bases with no gene match: 11. DNA of the CDR3: TGTGCCAGCAGCTCGGGGGGGCATAGTGGGAGCGAGCAGTACTTC. Its translation is CASSSGGHSGSEQYF.

The chain joins TRBV5-1 to TRBJ2-7, with TRBD2 matching over 7 bases. This CDR3 comprises 13 residues. The trim removed 0 bases at V and 7 bases at J, leaving 4 bases unmatched. From germline, CDR1 is SGHRS and CDR2 YFSETQ. This chain's CDR3 is CASSLELGGEQYF. DNA for the CDR3: TGCGCCAGCAGCTTGGAGTTGGGAGGGGAGCAGTACTTC.

This chain joins TRBV7-2 and TRBJ2-7, with 8 bases aligning to TRBD2. The CDR3 sequence is 15 residues long. CDR1 is SGHTA, CDR2 FQGNSA, per germline. V was pared by 6 bases and J by 9 bases, with 16 bases of the junction left unmatched. For the CDR3, the DNA is TGTGCCAGCAGTCCGAATCCCGGGGGGGGAGGGGTGCAGTACTTC. Translating it yields CASSPNPGGGGVQYF.

This sequence joins TRBV11-1 and TRBJ2-3, with a possible D match to TRBD1 (6 bases). This CDR3 has 14 residues. V dropped 2 bases and J dropped 5 bases, with 11 bases sitting between them. Per the germline V gene, CDR1 is SGHAT and CDR2 is FQDESV (reference sequence). Written as DNA, the CDR3 is TGTGCCAGCAGCTTACAGCAGGGGATAGATACGCAGTATTTT. Translating it yields CASSLQQGIDTQYF.

The chain couples TRBV19 to TRBJ2-2, with 8 bases fitting TRBD1. Germline CDR1 is LNHDA and CDR2 is SQIVND (reference sequence). V was clipped by 5 bases and J by 6 bases; unmatched bases: 5. The CDR3 has 14 residues. The CDR3 nucleotides are TGTGCCAGTAGTCTACAGGGGGTAGCCGGGGAGCTGTTTTTT. Translation: CASSLQGVAGELFF. Together with reference TRBV19 and TRBJ2-2, the CDR3 gives the full variable domain: DGGITQSPKYLFRKEGQNVTLSCEQNLNHDAMYWYRQDPGQGLRLIYYSQIVNDFQKGDIAEGYSVSREKKESFPLTVTSAQKNPTAFYLCASSLQGVAGELFFGEGSRLTVL.

The chain combines TRBV9 with TRBJ1-2; the match to TRBD1 covers 9 bases. This CDR3 comprises 15 residues. The ends lost 4 bases at V and 4 bases at J; junction bases unmatched: 8. The germline gives CDR1 SGDLS, CDR2 YYNGEE. The CDR3 nucleotides read TGTGCCAGCAGCCCCAGGACAGGGGTTTCCTATGGCTACACCTTC. Translated: CASSPRTGVSYGYTF.

The chain recombines TRBV9 with TRBJ2-1; tentative D call: TRBD2 (6 bases). The V end lost 0 bases, the J end lost 0 bases, and 10 bases lay between the germline ends. Germline assignment: CDR1 SGDLS and CDR2 YYNGEE. The CDR3 spans 16 residues. CDR3: CASSVGVGSSYNEQFF. DNA for the CDR3: TGTGCCAGCAGCGTAGGGGTCGGGAGCTCCTACAATGAGCAGTTCTTC.

The chain employs TRBV10-3 and TRBJ2-7; 8 bases agree with TRBD1. There are 14 residues in the CDR3. Germline-derived CDR1 and CDR2 are ENHRY and SYGVKD. Germline trimming cut 7 bases from V and 5 bases from J; bases unmatched to any gene: 10. The CDR3 sequence: CAINSDRGFDEQYF. The CDR3 region has the DNA TGTGCCATCAATAGCGACAGGGGTTTCGACGAGCAGTACTTC.

This chain connects TRBV7-2 to TRBJ2-4; weak D call: TRBD2 (7 bases). Trimming removed 5 bases from V and 13 bases from J, with 18 bases in between. The V gene's germline CDR1 is SGHTA and CDR2 FQGNSA. The length of the CDR3 is 13 residues. In DNA, the CDR3 is TGTGCCAGCAGCCAAGGGGGGGGGCGCCTCCAGTACTTC. This gives the protein CASSQGGGRLQYF. The whole variable domain, remainder taken from reference TRBV7-2 and TRBJ2-4, is GAGVSQSPSNKVTEKGKDVELRCDPISGHTALYWYRQSLGQGLEFLIYFQGNSAPDKSGLPSDRFSAERTGGSVSTLTIQRTQQEDSAVYLCASSQGGGRLQYFGAGTRLSVL.

This chain links TRBV10-3 with TRBJ2-5, with TRBD2 matching over 10 bases. The length of the CDR3 is 15 residues. CDR1 and CDR2 (germline): ENHRY, SYGVKD. The V gene end was trimmed by 3 bases and the J gene end by 5 bases; junction bases not matched to a gene: 6. The CDR3 nucleotides are TGTGCCATCAGTGAAACTAGCGGGACGGGGGAGACCCAGTACTTC. It specifies CAISETSGTGETQYF.

The J gene is TRBJ1-5, the V gene TRBV19; no reliable D call. The germline gives CDR1 LNHDA, CDR2 SQIVND (reference sequence). Trimming shortened V by 6 bases and J by 2 bases, and 5 bases separated the two germline ends. CDR3 length equals 12 residues. This CDR3 reads CASSIRNQPQHF. DNA for the CDR3: TGTGCCAGTAGCATTCGCAATCAGCCCCAGCATTTT.